A single sample is the source of the 8 T cell receptor beta chains below, sequenced in a study of cytomegalovirus exposure and HLA in healthy donors. A multiplex PCR was run with 60 Vbeta primers and 13 Jbeta primers. Generated by immunoSEQ multiplex PCR, the TCRdb table keeps only in-frame clones and is missing some. The sample carries 150,000 to 160,000 clones, around 80% recorded once. Sequencing input: PBMCs. These TCRs come from a young man in good health and CMV-seropositive.

The rearrangement links TRBV27 to TRBJ1-5; 8 bases line up with TRBD1. The CDR3 runs to 16 residues. Germline loops: CDR1 MNHEY, CDR2 SMNVEV (reference sequence). V dropped 6 bases and J dropped 3; count of bases not matched to a gene: 10. For the CDR3, the DNA is TGTGCCAGCAGAACCACGAGCCAGGGGGCCAATCAGCCCCAGCATTTT. Protein sequence: CASRTTSQGANQPQHF.

This chain uses TRBV7-9 with TRBJ2-5; D may be TRBD1 (6 bases). The end of the DNA is better explained by TRBJ2-7, so the J call may be wrong. Germline lookup yields CDR1 SEHNR and CDR2 FQNEAQ (reference sequence). The CDR3 length is 15 residues. The CDR3 protein is CASSPGTLFPYEQYF. For the CDR3, the DNA is TGTGCCAGCAGCCCGGGGACACTCTTTCCCTACGAGCAGTACTTC.

V gene TRBV5-1 combines with J gene TRBJ1-1; tentative D call: TRBD1 (6 bases). This CDR3 contains 13 residues. Germline loops: CDR1 SGHRS, CDR2 YFSETQ. V was trimmed by 0 bases and J by 11 bases, leaving 14 bases between them. The CDR3, as DNA: TGCGCCAGCAGCTTGGTTACAGGGTTGGGCGCTTTCTTT. The encoded protein is CASSLVTGLGAFF.

J is TRBJ1-5 and V is TRBV6-6, with D possibly TRBD1 on 5 matching bases. Trimming took off 5 bases at V and 6 bases at J, with 14 bases between the two ends. There are 14 residues in the CDR3. In germline, CDR1 is MNHNY, CDR2 SVGAGI (reference sequence). CDR3 DNA sequence: TGTGCCAGCAGTATTACGGGGAGGGGTCAGCCCCAGCATTTT. The encoded protein is CASSITGRGQPQHF.

In its sample, this clone was seen once. CDR3: CASSPRTGRGANVLTF. The CDR3 DNA is TGTGCCAGCAGCCCACGGACAGGGCGCGGGGCCAACGTCCTGACTTTC. The chain employs TRBV7-2 and TRBJ2-6; 8 bases are a match to TRBD1. CDR3 length: 16 amino acids. Per the germline V gene, CDR1 is SGHTA and CDR2 is FQGNSA. V lost 5 bases and J lost 4; bases outside the gene matches: 7.

The rearrangement links TRBV28 to TRBJ2-1; weak D call: TRBD2 (6 bases). Trimming shortened V by 3 bases and J by 8 bases, and 11 bases separated the two germline ends. The CDR3 contains 13 residues. The germline V gene has CDR1 MDHEN and CDR2 SYDVKM. The chain's CDR3 is CASSFQGGDEQFF. CDR3 coding DNA: TGTGCCAGCAGTTTTCAGGGAGGCGATGAGCAGTTCTTC.

J is TRBJ2-3 and V is TRBV5-4; a possible D gene is TRBD2 (5 bases). The CDR3 covers 16 residues. The V end lost 1 base, the J end lost 2 bases, and 14 bases lay between the germline ends. Germline values: CDR1 SGHNT, CDR2 YYREEE (reference sequence). The CDR3 loop reads CASSLNRGLDTDTQYF. CDR3 nucleotides: TGTGCCAGCAGCTTGAACCGGGGTTTGGACACAGATACGCAGTATTTT.

This chain connects TRBV5-1 to TRBJ1-2; TRBD1 agrees at 7 bases. The CDR3 is made up of 15 amino acids. Per the germline V gene, CDR1 is SGHRS and CDR2 is YFSETQ. Germline trimming cut 2 bases from V and 1 base from J; bases unmatched to any gene: 5. Written as DNA, the CDR3 is TGCGCCAGCAGCTTACGGCAGGGGGGTAACTATGGCTACACCTTC. Residues: CASSLRQGGNYGYTF.